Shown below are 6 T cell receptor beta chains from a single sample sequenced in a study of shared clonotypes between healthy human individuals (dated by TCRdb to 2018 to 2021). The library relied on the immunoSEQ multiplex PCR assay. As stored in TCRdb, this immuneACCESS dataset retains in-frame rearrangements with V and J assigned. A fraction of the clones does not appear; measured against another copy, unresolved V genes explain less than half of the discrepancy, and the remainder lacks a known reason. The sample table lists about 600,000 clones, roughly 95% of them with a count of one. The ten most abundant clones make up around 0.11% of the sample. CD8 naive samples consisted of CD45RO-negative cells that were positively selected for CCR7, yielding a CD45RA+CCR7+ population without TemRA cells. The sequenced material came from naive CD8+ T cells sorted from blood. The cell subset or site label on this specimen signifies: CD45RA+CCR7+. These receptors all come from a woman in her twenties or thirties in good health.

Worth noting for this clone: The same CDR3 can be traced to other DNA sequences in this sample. CDR3 nucleotides: TGTGCCAGCAGTCGGACAGGGTACTACGAGCAGTACTTC. It encodes CASSRTGYYEQYF. This chain joins TRBV28 and TRBJ2-7; TRBD1 aligns across 8 bases. This CDR3 is 13 amino acids long. Germline V gene lookup returns CDR1 MDHEN and CDR2 SYDVKM. The J segment lost 3 bases and the V segment lost 5 bases, leaving 3 bases of the junction unmatched.

This chain's CDR3 is CASSLGQYNEKLFF. The CDR3 coding sequence is TGTGCCAGCAGCTTGGGACAGTATAATGAAAAACTGTTTTTT. V and J are TRBV5-6 and TRBJ1-4, with a possible D match to TRBD1 (5 bases). V was pared by 0 bases and J by 4 bases, with 7 bases between. CDR1 is SGHDT, CDR2 YYEEEE, per germline. CDR3 length equals 14 residues.

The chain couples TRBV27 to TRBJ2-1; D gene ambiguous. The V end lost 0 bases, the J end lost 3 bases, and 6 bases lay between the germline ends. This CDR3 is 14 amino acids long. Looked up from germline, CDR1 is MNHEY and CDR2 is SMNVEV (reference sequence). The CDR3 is CASSLSDFYNEQFF. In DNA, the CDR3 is TGTGCCAGCAGTTTATCCGATTTCTACAATGAGCAGTTCTTC.

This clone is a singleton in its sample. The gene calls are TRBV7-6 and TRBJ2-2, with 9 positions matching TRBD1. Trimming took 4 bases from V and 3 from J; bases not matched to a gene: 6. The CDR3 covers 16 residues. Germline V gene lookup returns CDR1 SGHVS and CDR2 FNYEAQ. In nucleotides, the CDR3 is TGTGCCAGCAGCTCATGGGACAGGGAGGACACCGGGGAGCTGTTTTTT. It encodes CASSSWDREDTGELFF.

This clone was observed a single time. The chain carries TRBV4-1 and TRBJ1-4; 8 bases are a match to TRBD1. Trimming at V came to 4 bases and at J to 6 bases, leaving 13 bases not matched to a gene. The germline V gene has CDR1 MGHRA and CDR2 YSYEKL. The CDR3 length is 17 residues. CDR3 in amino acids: CASSRGQGLIEDEKLFF. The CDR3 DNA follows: TGCGCCAGCAGCCGCGGACAGGGACTCATAGAAGATGAAAAACTGTTTTTT.

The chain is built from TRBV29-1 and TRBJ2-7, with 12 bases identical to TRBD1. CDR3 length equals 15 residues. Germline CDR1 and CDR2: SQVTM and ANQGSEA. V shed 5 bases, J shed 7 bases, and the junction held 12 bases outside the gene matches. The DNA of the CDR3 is TGCAGCGTTCTCATCCCGGGACAGGGGGCATGGGAGCAGTACTTC. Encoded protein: CSVLIPGQGAWEQYF.